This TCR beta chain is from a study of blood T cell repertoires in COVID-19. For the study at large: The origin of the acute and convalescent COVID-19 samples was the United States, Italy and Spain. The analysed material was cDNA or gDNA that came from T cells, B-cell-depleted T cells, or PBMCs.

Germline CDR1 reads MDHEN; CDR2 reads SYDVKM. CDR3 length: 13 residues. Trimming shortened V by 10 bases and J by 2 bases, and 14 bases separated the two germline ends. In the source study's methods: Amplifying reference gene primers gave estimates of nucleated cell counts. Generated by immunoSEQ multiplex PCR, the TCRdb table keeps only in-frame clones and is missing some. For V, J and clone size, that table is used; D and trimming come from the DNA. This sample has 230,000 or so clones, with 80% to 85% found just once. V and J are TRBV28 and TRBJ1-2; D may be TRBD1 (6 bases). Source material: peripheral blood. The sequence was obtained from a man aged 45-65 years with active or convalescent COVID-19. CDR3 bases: TGTGCCACCGAAGTTCAGGGGAACTATGGCTACACCTTC. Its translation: CATEVQGNYGYTF.